The TCR beta chain under discussion was sequenced for a study of blood T cell repertoires in COVID-19. Whole-study context: Both acute and convalescent COVID-19 samples were obtained from the United States, Italy and Spain. The analysed material was cDNA or gDNA that came from T cells, B-cell-depleted T cells, or PBMCs.

The method was immunoSEQ multiplex PCR; TCRdb's version includes in-frame clones alone and lacks a portion of them. The table has hundreds of thousands of clones, 85% to 90% seen once. The CDR3 loop spans 14 amino acids. The V gene's germline CDR1 is DFQATT and CDR2 SNEGSKA (reference sequence). The trim removed 3 bases at V and 4 bases at J, leaving 5 bases unmatched. The sequence was obtained from a man at least 80 years old with acute or convalescent COVID-19. The sequenced material came from peripheral blood. The chain uses TRBV20-1 and TRBJ2-1; 8 nucleotides line up with TRBD2. CDR3 DNA sequence: TGCAGTGCTAGTACCGGGAGGGGGTACAATGAGCAGTTCTTC. Amino acid sequence: CSASTGRGYNEQFF.